This T cell receptor (beta chain) was recovered during a study of blood T cell repertoires in COVID-19. Across the study: Acute and convalescent COVID-19 samples came from the United States, Italy and Spain. PBMCs, B-cell-depleted T cells, or T cells provided the cDNA or gDNA that made up the material.

The V end lost 5 bases, the J end lost 4 bases, and 8 bases lay between the germline ends. The germline gives CDR1 SEHNR, CDR2 FQNEAQ (reference sequence). The CDR3 runs 12 residues. TCRdb's copy holds only in-frame clones and misses some; the assay was immunoSEQ multiplex PCR. This sample has about 33,000 clones; 85% occur once, and the top ten carry around 7%. This TCR came from a man in his 60s with active COVID-19. This chain uses TRBV7-9 with TRBJ1-1; D is ambiguous. Sequencing was carried out using peripheral blood. CDR3 nucleotide sequence: TGTGCCAGCAGCCCTCGGGGCACTGAAGCTTTCTTT. Its protein is CASSPRGTEAFF.